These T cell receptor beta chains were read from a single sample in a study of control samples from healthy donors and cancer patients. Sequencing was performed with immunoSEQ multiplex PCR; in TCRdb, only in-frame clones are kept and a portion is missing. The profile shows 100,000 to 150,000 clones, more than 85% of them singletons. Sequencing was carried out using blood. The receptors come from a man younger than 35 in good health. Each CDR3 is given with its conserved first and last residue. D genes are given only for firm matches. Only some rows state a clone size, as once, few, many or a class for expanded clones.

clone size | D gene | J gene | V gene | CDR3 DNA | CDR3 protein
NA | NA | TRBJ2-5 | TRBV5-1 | TGCGCCAGCAGCTTCTCCCAACCCCAAGAGACCCAGTACTTC | CASSFSQPQETQYF
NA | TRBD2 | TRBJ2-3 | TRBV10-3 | TGTGCCATCAGTGGGACTAGGGCCTCCAGCACAGATACGCAGTATTTT | CAISGTRASSTDTQYF
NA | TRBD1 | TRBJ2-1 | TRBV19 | TGTGCCAGTAGTATGGACAGGGGCAAAGGTGAGCAGTTCTTC | CASSMDRGKGEQFF
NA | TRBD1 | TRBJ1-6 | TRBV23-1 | TGCGCCAGCAGAACAGGGGGCGATTCACCCCTCCACTTT | CASRTGGDSPLHF
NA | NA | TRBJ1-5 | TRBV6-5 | TGTGCCAGCCAGACAAGCTATAGCAATCAGCCCCAGCATTTT | CASQTSYSNQPQHF
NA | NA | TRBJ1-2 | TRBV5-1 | TGCGCCAGCAGCTTGGCCGGGTCCTCTGGCTACACCTTC | CASSLAGSSGYTF
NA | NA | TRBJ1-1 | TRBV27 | TGTGCCAGCAGCCCGGGGGGGCGGCGCACTGAAGCTTTCTTT | CASSPGGRRTEAFF
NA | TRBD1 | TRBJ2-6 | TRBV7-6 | TGTGCCAGCAGCCGCTCGGGAGACAGGGGATTGTCTGGGGCCAACGTCCTGACTTTC | CASSRSGDRGLSGANVLTF
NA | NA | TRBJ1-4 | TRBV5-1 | TGCGCCAGCAGCCCCACGGGACACCGGGTTAATAGCGATGAAAAACTGTTTTTT | CASSPTGHRVNSDEKLFF
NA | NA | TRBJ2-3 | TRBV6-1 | TGTGCCAGCAGTGAAGCGCGGGTTAGCACAGATACGCAGTATTTT | CASSEARVSTDTQYF
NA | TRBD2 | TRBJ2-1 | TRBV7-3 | TGTGCCAGCAGCTCCCTAGCGGGGGCACGTGAGCAGTTCTTC | CASSSLAGAREQFF
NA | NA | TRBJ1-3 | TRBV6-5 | TGTGCCAGCAGTCTCGACACTTCTGGAAACACCATATATTTT | CASSLDTSGNTIYF
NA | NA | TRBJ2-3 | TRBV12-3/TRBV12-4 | TGTGCCAGCAGTTTAGAAGATACGCAGTATTTT | CASSLEDTQYF
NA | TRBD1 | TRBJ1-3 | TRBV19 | TGTGCCAGTTCACCTTTCGCCGGGACAGAAAACTCTGGAAACACCATATATTTT | CASSPFAGTENSGNTIYF
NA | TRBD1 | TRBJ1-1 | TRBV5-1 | TGCGCCAGCAGCGGGACAGGGTTGAACACTGAAGCTTTCTTT | CASSGTGLNTEAFF
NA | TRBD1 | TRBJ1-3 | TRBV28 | TGTGCCAGTCGGGGACAGGGGGCTTCTGGAAACACCATATATTTT | CASRGQGASGNTIYF
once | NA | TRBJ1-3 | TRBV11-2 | TGTGCCAGCAGCTTAGTTGGCGGACTAGGGTACACCATATATTTT | CASSLVGGLGYTIYF
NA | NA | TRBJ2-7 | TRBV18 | TGTGCCAGCTCACCACAGCTCCAGGACGAGCAGTACTTC | CASSPQLQDEQYF
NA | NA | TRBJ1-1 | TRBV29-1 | TGCAGCGTTGGCGACAGGAACACTGAAGCTTTCTTT | CSVGDRNTEAFF
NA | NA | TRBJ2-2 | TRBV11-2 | TGTGCCAGCAGCTTAGCCGGGGGCAGATACACCGGGGAGCTGTTTTTT | CASSLAGGRYTGELFF
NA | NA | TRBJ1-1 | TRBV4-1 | TGCGCCAGCAGCCAATCTGATATGGGGTTTGTTTCTGAAGCTTTCTTT | CASSQSDMGFVSEAFF
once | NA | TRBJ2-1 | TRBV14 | TGTGCCAGCAGCCCGGGCCGGGCCCGGTGGCAGTTCTTC | CASSPGRARWQFF
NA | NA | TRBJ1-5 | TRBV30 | TGTGCCTGGAGTGATTTACAGGGAAATCAGCCCCAGCATTTT | CAWSDLQGNQPQHF
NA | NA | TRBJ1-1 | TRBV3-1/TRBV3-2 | TGTGCCAGCAGCTCCTTTTACTCGAACACTGAAGCTTTCTTT | CASSSFYSNTEAFF
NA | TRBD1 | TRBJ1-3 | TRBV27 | TGTGCCAGCAGTTTAGCAGGGGGTGGAAACACCATATATTTT | CASSLAGGGNTIYF
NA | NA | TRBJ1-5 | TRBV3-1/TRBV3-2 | TGTGCCAGCAGCCCCTCCCGGGCCAGGGATACTTATAGCAATCAGCCCCAGCATTTT | CASSPSRARDTYSNQPQHF
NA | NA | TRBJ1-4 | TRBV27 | TGTGCCAGCAGTTTATCGGCGAGGGAAAAACTGTTTTTT | CASSLSAREKLFF
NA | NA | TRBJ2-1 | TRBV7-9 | TGTGCCAGCAGCACCGATGGTGAGCAGTTCTTC | CASSTDGEQFF
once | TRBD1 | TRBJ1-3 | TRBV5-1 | TGCGCCAGCAGCTTGGACAGGGGCTCTGGAAACACCATATATTTT | CASSLDRGSGNTIYF
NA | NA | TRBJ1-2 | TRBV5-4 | TGTGCCAGCAGCTCGGGCACCAGGACCGGCTACACCTTC | CASSSGTRTGYTF
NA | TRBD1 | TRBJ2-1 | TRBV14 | TGTGCCAGCAGCCGGTTAGGACAGGGGGGCGATGAGCAGTTCTTC | CASSRLGQGGDEQFF
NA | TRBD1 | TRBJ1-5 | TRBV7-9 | TGTGCCAGCAGCTTAGGTTGGACAGGGGGCAACAATCAGCCCCAGCATTTT | CASSLGWTGGNNQPQHF
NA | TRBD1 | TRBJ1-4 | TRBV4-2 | TGTGCCAGCAGCCAGGCCGGACAGGGCGGGGAAGAAAAACTGTTTTTT | CASSQAGQGGEEKLFF
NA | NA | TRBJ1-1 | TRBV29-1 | TGCAGCTTCTCGGGAGGGAAAAGAGCTTTTGACACTGAAGCTTTCTTT | CSFSGGKRAFDTEAFF
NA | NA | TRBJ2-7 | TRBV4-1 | TGCGCCAGCAGCCAAGGGGAAACAGGGATCCCCTACGAGCAGTACTTC | CASSQGETGIPYEQYF
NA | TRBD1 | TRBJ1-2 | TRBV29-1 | TGCAGCGTTGAACCACAGGGGGCGCAGGAAGGCTACACCTTC | CSVEPQGAQEGYTF
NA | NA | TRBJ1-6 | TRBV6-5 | TGTGCCAGCAGTTACACCAGGAGCTCCTATAATTCACCCCTCCACTTT | CASSYTRSSYNSPLHF